These 15 T cell receptor beta chains share one sample of origin, sequenced in a study of T cells in Graves' hyperthyroidism and ophthalmopathy. Amplification targeted TCR beta CDR3 regions from RNA transcripts. First-round RT-PCR targeting the TCR CDR3 was performed with the HTBI primer set. One entry per CDR3 protein, called by TCRdb with MiXCR from the multiplex PCR reads. Found here are some 350,000 distinct CDR3 sequences, approximately 25% of them singletons; the top ten hold about 73%. Sequences were obtained from blood. Receptors originate from a man between 50 and 59 years old with Graves' hyperthyroidism.

This clonotype turned up a few times. The J gene is TRBJ1-5, the V gene TRBV28, with 7 bases matching TRBD1. Trimming removed 5 bases from V and 4 bases from J; junction bases left unmatched: 11. CDR3 length: 16 residues. The germline V gene encodes CDR1 MDHEN and CDR2 SYDVKM. The CDR3 DNA follows: TGTGCCAGCAGTGACTTCCGGGACAGACTAAATCAGCCCCAGCATTTT. This sequence encodes CASSDFRDRLNQPQHF.

This clonotype came up many times. This chain links TRBV20-1 with TRBJ2-1; 13 bases are shared with TRBD2. Trimming at V came to 0 bases and at J to 4 bases, leaving 6 bases not matched to a gene. CDR1 and CDR2 (germline): DFQATT, SNEGSKA (reference sequence). There are 17 residues in the CDR3. The CDR3 region has the DNA TGCAGTGCTAGAGATCCTGGGACTAGCGGGATTTACAATGAGCAGTTCTTC. It yields the protein CSARDPGTSGIYNEQFF.

The genes are TRBV3-1 and TRBJ1-5; D is unresolved. CDR1 and CDR2 from the germline V gene are LGHDT and YNNKEL (reference sequence). This CDR3 spans 17 amino acids. V lost 2 bases and J lost 0, with 14 bases in between. The CDR3 DNA follows: TGTGCCAGCAGCCAATCGAATCTGGGTTTTAGCAATCAGCCCCAGCATTTT. Protein product: CASSQSNLGFSNQPQHF.

This clonotype came up a few times. As DNA, the CDR3 is TGTGCCAGCGGATACTTGTACAATGAGCAGTTCTTC. This translates into CASGYLYNEQFF. The J gene is TRBJ2-1, the V gene TRBV12-3 or TRBV12-4, with D uncertain. The length of the CDR3 is 12 residues. Trimming stripped 8 bases from V and 4 bases from J, with 9 bases between.

This rearrangement joins TRBV9 to TRBJ2-1, with unresolved D. The CDR3 totals 14 residues. The V gene lost 0 bases and the J gene lost 1 base, with 5 bases spanning the gap. CDR1 is SGDLS and CDR2 is YYNGEE in the germline V gene. This CDR3 reads CASSVEASYNEQFF. The CDR3 DNA reads as TGTGCCAGCAGCGTAGAGGCGTCCTACAATGAGCAGTTCTTC.

This clonotype was detected a few times. One end of the junction is discordant with germline, which a read error may explain. The V and J genes are TRBV6-2 or TRBV6-3 and TRBJ2-7, with 9 bases identical to TRBD1. The CDR3 loop spans 14 amino acids. The V gene's germline CDR1 is MNHEY and CDR2 SVGEGT. The CDR3 DNA is TGTGCCGGCAGTACAGGGGGCTCCACCTACGAGCAGTACTTC. Translating gives CAGSTGGSTYEQYF.

The chain has TRBV7-9 and TRBJ2-3; TRBD1 agrees at 9 bases. V trimming: 5 bases; J trimming: 4 bases; junction bases outside the gene matches: 7. CDR1 SEHNR and CDR2 FQNEAQ come from the germline V gene (reference sequence). The CDR3 totals 15 residues. CDR3 DNA: TGTGCCAGCAGCCTGGGACAGGGATCGGCAGATACGCAGTATTTT. It translates to CASSLGQGSADTQYF.

The sample holds many counts of this clonotype. The rearrangement uses TRBV7-9 and TRBJ2-7; D is perhaps TRBD1 or TRBD2 (5 bases each). The V end was cut by 7 bases, the J end by 2 bases, with 12 bases between. Germline V CDR1 and CDR2: SEHNR, FQNEAQ (reference sequence). The CDR3 sequence is 13 residues long. The CDR3 loop reads CASTTPGPYEQYF. CDR3 coding DNA: TGTGCCAGCACAACCCCGGGGCCCTACGAGCAGTACTTC.

This clonotype was counted many times. The genes are TRBV30 and TRBJ2-7; tentatively, D is TRBD1 (6 bases). Germline lookup yields CDR1 GTSNPN and CDR2 SVGIG (reference sequence). V was cut by 4 bases and J by 3 bases, with 10 bases left in between. The CDR3 is 12 amino acids. The CDR3: CAWNTGFYEQYF. CDR3 bases: TGTGCCTGGAATACAGGGTTCTACGAGCAGTACTTC.

Ten or more counts support this clonotype. This sequence joins TRBV30 and TRBJ1-5, with TRBD1 matching over 7 bases. Trimming at V came to 5 bases and at J to 0 bases, leaving 1 base not matched to a gene. CDR1 is GTSNPN and CDR2 is SVGIG in the germline V gene (reference sequence). CDR3 length: 13 residues. The CDR3 here is CAWDRDSNQPQHF. In DNA form, the CDR3 reads TGTGCCTGGGACAGGGATAGCAATCAGCCCCAGCATTTT.

This clonotype was seen a handful of times. The rearrangement links TRBV20-1 to TRBJ2-7; D unresolved. Trimming pared 0 bases from V and 7 bases from J, leaving 10 bases between. CDR3 size: 12 residues. Germline V gene sequence: CDR1 DFQATT, CDR2 SNEGSKA (reference sequence). DNA of the CDR3: TGCAGTGCTAGAGATCCTGCAAGGGAGCAGTACTTC. The encoded protein is CSARDPAREQYF.

Remarks on this clonotype: An end of the junction differs from the germline gene, which may be a read error. The rearrangement links TRBV11-2 to TRBJ2-3; 9 bases fit TRBD2. Germline CDR1 is SGHAT and CDR2 is FQNNGV. CDR3 size: 16 residues. CDR3 loop: CASSSRTSEYTDMQYF. The CDR3 region has the DNA TGTGCCAGCAGCTCTCGGACTAGCGAGTACACAGATATGCAGTATTTT.

This clonotype occurred many times. The CDR3 loop reads CASSPSGEYQPQHF. Here the CDR3 DNA reads TGTGCCAGCAGCCCTTCAGGGGAGTATCAGCCCCAGCATTTT. V gene TRBV3-1 combines with J gene TRBJ1-5; D might be TRBD1 (6 bases). Germline lookup yields CDR1 LGHDT and CDR2 YNNKEL (reference sequence). The CDR3 has 14 amino acids. Trimming took off 4 bases at V and 5 bases at J, with 12 bases between the two ends.

The chain combines TRBV7-8 with TRBJ2-1; a possible D gene is TRBD2 (5 bases). The CDR3 is 15 amino acids. CDR1 and CDR2 from the germline V gene are SGHVS and FQNEAQ. V shed 7 bases and J shed 0 bases, with 13 bases lying between them. CDR3 nucleotides: TGTGCCAGCAAGGGAGCGGTGAGCTCCTACAATGAGCAGTTCTTC. Translated, it gives CASKGAVSSYNEQFF.

As for this clonotype: Since a much larger clone is just one base distant, this may be a read error. The chain employs TRBV28 and TRBJ2-5, with D possibly called TRBD1 or TRBD2 (5 bases each). Near its end, the DNA agrees better with TRBJ2-1, so the J call may be wrong. The length of the CDR3 is 14 residues. From germline, CDR1 is MDHEN and CDR2 SYDVKM. CDR3 nucleotides: TGTGCCAGCAGTCCCCGGGGCCTCCAAGAGACCCAGTTCTTC. Translated: CASSPRGLQETQFF.